These 15 T cell receptor beta chains were sequenced from one sample in a study of post-analysis software for immune sequencing data. The study's findings and limits: The five TRBV segments detected at higher frequency in patients than in controls included TRBV5-6, TRBV5-1 and TRBV20-1.

Libraries were made from TCR beta cDNA, and they carried unique molecular identifiers. TCRdb reanalysed the PCR reads using MiXCR and keeps one entry per CDR3 protein. Of about 430,000 distinct CDR3 sequences listed, 30% to 40% are singletons. These receptors have no identified antigens. Sequencing was done on a sample of blood. These receptors all come from a girl under 10 years old with multiple sclerosis.

The rearrangement uses TRBV12-3 or TRBV12-4 and TRBJ2-1, with D tentatively TRBD2 (6 bases). Trimming cost V 3 bases and J 10 bases, with 7 bases left between them. CDR3 length: 11 residues. CDR3 protein: CASSFRGEQFF. The CDR3 DNA reads TGTGCCAGCAGTTTTCGGGGGGAGCAGTTCTTC.

This clonotype was counted between two and nine times. The chain recombines TRBV10-3 with TRBJ1-6; 7 nucleotides line up with TRBD1. The CDR3 contains 12 residues. Trimming took 8 bases from V and 7 from J; bases not matched to a gene: 2. CDR1 and CDR2 (germline): ENHRY, SYGVKD. CDR3 residues: CAIWDSNSPLHF. The DNA for the CDR3 is TGTGCCATCTGGGACAGCAATTCACCCCTCCACTTT.

This clonotype was counted a few times. The chain recombines TRBV27 with TRBJ1-2; 7 bases agree with TRBD1. The V gene end was trimmed by 4 bases and the J gene end by 5 bases; junction bases not matched to a gene: 7. Germline V CDR1 and CDR2: MNHEY, SMNVEV (reference sequence). This CDR3 spans 14 amino acids. The DNA of the CDR3 is TGTGCCAGCAGTTCTAAGGGGGCGCGGTATGGCTACACCTTC. Translating gives CASSSKGARYGYTF.

The chain is built from TRBV28 and TRBJ2-4, with a possible D match to TRBD1 (6 bases). This CDR3 region has 12 residues. Germline-derived CDR1 and CDR2 are MDHEN and SYDVKM. V lost 8 bases and J lost 4, with 9 bases in between. CDR3 sequence: CASADRKNIQYF. CDR3 nucleotide sequence: TGTGCCAGCGCGGACAGAAAAAACATTCAGTACTTC.

CDR3: CASSPQWTGEASEQYF. CDR3 nucleotides: TGTGCCAGCAGCCCCCAGTGGACAGGGGAGGCGAGCGAGCAGTACTTC. V is TRBV12-3 or TRBV12-4 and J is TRBJ2-7, with TRBD1 identical over 9 bases. CDR3 size: 16 residues. V dropped 6 bases and J dropped 6; count of bases not matched to a gene: 15.

The chain links TRBV20-1 to TRBJ2-7, with D tentatively TRBD1 (5 bases). This CDR3 is built from 12 residues. CDR1 is DFQATT and CDR2 is SNEGSKA in the germline V gene (reference sequence). The ends were cut back, 4 bases at V and 6 bases at J, with 13 bases in the middle. CDR3 DNA sequence: TGCAGTGCTAAGTCCGTGGGGCCCGAGCAGTACTTC. Residues: CSAKSVGPEQYF.

The chain combines TRBV21-1 with TRBJ1-2; the table names TRBD1, a call not compared with the DNA. TRBV21-1 is a recognized pseudogene. The CDR3 spans 15 residues. The CDR3 DNA is TGTGCCAGCAGCCCGAAGTTGACAGGGGGCCGGGGCTACACCTTC. It codes for CASSPKLTGGRGYTF.

V is TRBV3-1 and J is TRBJ2-3, with D perhaps matching TRBD1 (6 bases). Germline V CDR1 and CDR2: LGHDT, YNNKEL (reference sequence). The CDR3 spans 14 residues. Trimming took off 1 base at V and 1 base at J, with 6 bases between the two ends. CDR3 DNA sequence: TGTGCCAGCAGCCAAGGGACAGGCACAGATACGCAGTATTTT. It yields the protein CASSQGTGTDTQYF.

The gene calls are TRBV20-1 and TRBJ1-5; D remains unclear. The germline V and J ends were trimmed by 2 bases and 0 bases, with 2 bases remaining between them. Germline V lookup: CDR1 DFQATT, CDR2 SNEGSKA (reference sequence). This CDR3 is 12 amino acids long. CDR3 DNA: TGCAGTGCTAGACCTAGCAATCAGCCCCAGCATTTT. Its protein is CSARPSNQPQHF.

This clonotype was observed a few times. This sequence joins TRBV6-5 and TRBJ2-1; the D gene is possibly TRBD2 (6 bases). The CDR3 is made up of 16 amino acids. V lost 3 bases and J 8 bases, leaving 20 bases between the germline ends. CDR1 is MNHEY, CDR2 SVGAGI, per germline. CDR3 nucleotides: TGTGCCAGCAGTTATCAACCCTGGAGGGGTAGCGATGAGCAGTTCTTC. Encoded protein: CASSYQPWRGSDEQFF.

This sequence joins TRBV9 and TRBJ1-1, with D unresolved. V was pared by 0 bases and J by 1 base, with 10 bases between. In germline, CDR1 is SGDLS, CDR2 YYNGEE. This CDR3 region has 15 residues. DNA of the CDR3: TGTGCCAGCAGCGTAGGACCGCAACCGAACACTGAAGCTTTCTTT. Amino acid sequence: CASSVGPQPNTEAFF.

This clonotype came up a few times. This clone may be a read error of a much larger clone one base away. The rearrangement uses TRBV29-1 and TRBJ2-7, with 10 bases identical to TRBD1. Per the germline V gene, CDR1 is SQVTM and CDR2 is ANQGSEA. V was pared by 0 bases and J by 2 bases, with 4 bases of the junction left unmatched. The CDR3 runs 15 residues. CDR3 sequence: CSVEDRGQGTYEQYF. In DNA form, the CDR3 reads TGCAGCGTTGAAGATAGGGGACAGGGGACCTACGAGCAGTACTTC.

The rearrangement links TRBV6-5 to TRBJ1-4; no clear D. The CDR3 consists of 13 residues. The ends were cut back, 4 bases at V and 8 bases at J, with 11 bases in the middle. From germline, CDR1 is MNHEY and CDR2 SVGAGI. Written as DNA, the CDR3 is TGTGCCAGCAGTTCCCTAGGGAACGAAAAACTGTTTTTT. Its translation: CASSSLGNEKLFF.

This clonotype was counted only a few times. This CDR3 is CSARDPFPDTQYF. CDR3 in DNA: TGCAGTGCTAGAGATCCCTTCCCAGATACGCAGTATTTT. V is TRBV20-1 and J is TRBJ2-3, with D unresolved. The V gene's germline CDR1 is DFQATT and CDR2 SNEGSKA (reference sequence). This CDR3 contains 13 residues. Trimming left V 0 bases short and J 4 bases short, with 8 bases between.

The CDR3 DNA sequence: TGTGCCAGCAGTTTAGTACAGTCCCACGAGCAGTACTTC. Translation gives CASSLVQSHEQYF. The chain combines TRBV12-3 or TRBV12-4 with TRBJ2-4; D not certain. The closer fit of TRBJ2-7 to the DNA end suggests the J call may be wrong. The CDR3 contains 13 residues.